This TCR beta chain is from a study of human T cells and chemical hapten exposure. V shed 7 bases and J 5 bases; nucleotides not matched to a gene: 17. Germline V gene lookup returns CDR1 DFQATT and CDR2 SNEGSKA (reference sequence). The length of the CDR3 is 16 residues. The time point here: patch test 3, about 24 weeks after DPC sensitization. The treatment is: therapeutic diphenylcyclopropenone sensitization with weekly scalp DPC. Each donor was an alopecia patient between 18 and 70 years of age who qualified for DPC. Each CDR3 protein is one row after TCRdb ran MiXCR on the RACE reads. Of 50,000 to 75,000 distinct CDR3 sequences listed, approximately 10% are singletons. This clonotype was recorded many times.

The origin of this receptor is a woman under 40 with alopecia areata. Some clones in this sample may be carry-over from other donors' samples. The source was whole blood, collected in connection with sensitization to the hapten diphenylcyclopropenone (DPC). The V gene is TRBV20-1, the J gene TRBJ2-5, with TRBD2 matching 9 bases. The CDR3 loop is CSGTGTSSPLGETQYF. Here the CDR3 DNA reads TGCAGTGGGACCGGGACTAGCTCACCCCTGGGGGAGACCCAGTACTTC.